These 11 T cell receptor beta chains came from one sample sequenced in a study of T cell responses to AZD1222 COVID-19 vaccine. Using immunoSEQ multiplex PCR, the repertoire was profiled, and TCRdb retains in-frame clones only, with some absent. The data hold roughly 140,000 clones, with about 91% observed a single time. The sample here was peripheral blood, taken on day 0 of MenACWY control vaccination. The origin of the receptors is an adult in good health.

CDR3 nucleotides: TGTGCCAGCAGCACCCGATACTCCTACGAGCAGTACTTC. It specifies CASSTRYSYEQYF. The V and J genes are TRBV7-8 and TRBJ2-7; no reliable D call. CDR1 SGHVS and CDR2 FQNEAQ come from the germline V gene. Trimming left V 5 bases short and J 0 bases short, with 8 bases between. The CDR3 totals 13 residues.

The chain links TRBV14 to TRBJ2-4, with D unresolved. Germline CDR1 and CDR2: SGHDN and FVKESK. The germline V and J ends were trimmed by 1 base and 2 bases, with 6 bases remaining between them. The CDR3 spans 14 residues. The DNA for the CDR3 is TGTGCCAGCAGCCAAGCGTCATCCAAAAACATTCAGTACTTC. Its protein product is CASSQASSKNIQYF.

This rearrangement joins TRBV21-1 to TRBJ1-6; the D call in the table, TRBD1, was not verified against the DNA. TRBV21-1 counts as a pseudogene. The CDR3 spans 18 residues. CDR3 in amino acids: CASSKINQGADYNSPLHF. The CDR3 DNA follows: TGTGCCAGCAGCAAAATTAACCAGGGGGCCGATTATAATTCACCCCTCCACTTT.

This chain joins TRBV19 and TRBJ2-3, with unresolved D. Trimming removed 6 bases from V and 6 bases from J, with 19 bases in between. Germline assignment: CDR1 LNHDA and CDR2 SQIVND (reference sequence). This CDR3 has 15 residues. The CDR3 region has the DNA TGTGCCAGTAGCCTAAGTAGGGCCCCAGTTGATACGCAGTATTTT. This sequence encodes CASSLSRAPVDTQYF.

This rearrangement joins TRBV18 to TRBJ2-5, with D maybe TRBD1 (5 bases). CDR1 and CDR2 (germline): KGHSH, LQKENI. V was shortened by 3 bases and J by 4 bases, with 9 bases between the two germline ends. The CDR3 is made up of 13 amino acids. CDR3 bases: TGTGCCAGCTCACCGTCTCAGGGAGAGACCCAGTACTTC. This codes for CASSPSQGETQYF.

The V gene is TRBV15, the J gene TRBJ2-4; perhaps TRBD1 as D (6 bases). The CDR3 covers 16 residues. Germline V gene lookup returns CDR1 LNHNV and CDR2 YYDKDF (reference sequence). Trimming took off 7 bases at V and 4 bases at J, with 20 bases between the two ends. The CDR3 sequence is CATTGVLSRWKNIQYF. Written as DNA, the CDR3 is TGTGCCACCACAGGGGTCCTTAGTCGGTGGAAAAACATTCAGTACTTC.

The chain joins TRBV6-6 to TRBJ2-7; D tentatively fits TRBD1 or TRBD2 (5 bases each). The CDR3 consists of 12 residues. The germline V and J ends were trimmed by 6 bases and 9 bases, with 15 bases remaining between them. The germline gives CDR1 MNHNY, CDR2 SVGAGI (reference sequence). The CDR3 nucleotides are TGTGCCAGCAGAGAGGGGTCCCCTTGGCAGTACTTC. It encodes CASREGSPWQYF.

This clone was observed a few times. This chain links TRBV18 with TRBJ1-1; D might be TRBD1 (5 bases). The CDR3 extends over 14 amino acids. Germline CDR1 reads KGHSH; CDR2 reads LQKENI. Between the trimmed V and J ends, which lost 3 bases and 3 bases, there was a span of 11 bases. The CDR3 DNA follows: TGTGCCAGCTCACCTGCAGGGCTAGACACTGAAGCTTTCTTT. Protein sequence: CASSPAGLDTEAFF. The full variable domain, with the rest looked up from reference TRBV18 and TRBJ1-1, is NAGVMQNPRHLVRRRGQEARLRCSPMKGHSHVYWYRQLPEEGLKFMVYLQKENIIDESGMPKERFSAEFPKEGPSILRIQQVVRGDSAAYFCASSPAGLDTEAFFGQGTRLTVV.

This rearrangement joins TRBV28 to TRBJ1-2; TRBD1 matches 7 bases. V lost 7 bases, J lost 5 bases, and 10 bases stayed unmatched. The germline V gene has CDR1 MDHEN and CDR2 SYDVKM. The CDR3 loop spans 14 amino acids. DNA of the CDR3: TGTGCCAGCAACGCGGTGGACAGGCTTTATGGCTACACCTTC. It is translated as CASNAVDRLYGYTF.

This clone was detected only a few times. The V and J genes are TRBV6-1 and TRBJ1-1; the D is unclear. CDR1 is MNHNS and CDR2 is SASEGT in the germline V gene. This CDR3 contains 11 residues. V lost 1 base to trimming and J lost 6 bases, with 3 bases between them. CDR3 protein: CASSEEAEAFF. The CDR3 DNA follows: TGTGCCAGCAGTGAAGAGGCTGAAGCTTTCTTT.

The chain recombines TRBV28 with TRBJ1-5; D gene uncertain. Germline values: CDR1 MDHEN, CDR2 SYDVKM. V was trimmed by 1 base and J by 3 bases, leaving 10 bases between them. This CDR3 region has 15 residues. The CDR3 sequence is CASSLYPRLNQPQHF. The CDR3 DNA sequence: TGTGCCAGCAGTTTATACCCGCGTCTCAATCAGCCCCAGCATTTT.